The 29 T cell receptor beta chains listed next were all sequenced from one sample in a study of T-cell memory formation after mild COVID-19. TCRdb itself ran the 5' RACE reads through MiXCR, one entry per CDR3 protein. The sample records 92,000 or so distinct CDR3 sequences, around an eighth being singletons. Sequenced input: PBMCs or a T cell subset sorted from them (not recorded which). The receptor set was obtained from an adult woman who had mild COVID-19 (a few samples of this study predate the infection). Cell type and time point are not known.

The chain is built from TRBV7-9 and TRBJ2-3; 10 bases fit TRBD2. Germline V lookup: CDR1 SEHNR, CDR2 FQNEAQ (reference sequence). CDR3 length: 15 amino acids. V shed 1 base, J shed 5 bases, and the junction held 3 bases outside the gene matches. The CDR3 bases are TGTGCCAGCAGCTTAGTTCCTAGCGGGGGAGATACGCAGTATTTT. Amino acid sequence: CASSLVPSGGDTQYF.

This rearrangement joins TRBV20-1 to TRBJ1-1, with TRBD1 identical over 7 bases. The V gene end was trimmed by 0 bases and the J gene end by 1 base; junction bases not matched to a gene: 11. There are 17 residues in the CDR3. Per the germline V gene, CDR1 is DFQATT and CDR2 is SNEGSKA (reference sequence). CDR3 DNA: TGCAGTGCTAGAGATTGGGACAGCCGCAACCCGAACACTGAAGCTTTCTTT. Protein product: CSARDWDSRNPNTEAFF.

A few counts support this clonotype. This CDR3 reads CASSPGGYSYEQYF. As DNA, the CDR3 is TGTGCCAGCAGCCCCGGGGGGTACTCCTACGAGCAGTACTTC. V gene TRBV9 combines with J gene TRBJ2-7, with 7 bases fitting TRBD2. The germline gives CDR1 SGDLS, CDR2 YYNGEE. The CDR3 is 14 residues long. With V trimmed by 4 bases and J by 0 bases, 4 bases remained unmatched.

This clonotype has at least ten counts. This rearrangement joins TRBV4-1 to TRBJ1-3; no clear D gene. This CDR3 has 14 residues. CDR1 and CDR2 (germline): MGHRA, YSYEKL. Trimming cost V 0 bases and J 3 bases, with 6 bases left between them. The CDR3 reads CASSQEGSGNTIYF. The DNA of the CDR3 is TGCGCCAGCAGCCAAGAAGGGAGTGGAAACACCATATATTTT.

This clonotype was picked up a small number of times. The J gene is TRBJ1-5, the V gene TRBV4-2; no reliable D call. The V and J ends lost 4 bases and 8 bases respectively, with 18 bases between them. This CDR3 has 15 amino acids. In germline, CDR1 is LGHNA, CDR2 YNFKEQ. Here the CDR3 reads CASSPQLPGSKPQHF. Here the CDR3 DNA reads TGTGCCAGCAGCCCTCAACTGCCAGGTTCTAAGCCCCAGCATTTT.

The V gene is TRBV11-2, the J gene TRBJ2-6; 7 nucleotides line up with TRBD2. The CDR3 has 18 amino acids. Germline CDR1 is SGHAT and CDR2 is FQNNGV. V was pared by 5 bases and J by 0 bases, with 10 bases of the junction left unmatched. This chain's CDR3 is CASSPLGGISSGANVLTF. The CDR3 DNA sequence: TGTGCCAGCAGCCCCCTGGGAGGGATCAGCTCTGGGGCCAACGTCCTGACTTTC. The full variable domain, in which reference TRBV11-2 and TRBJ2-6 provide the parts outside the CDR3, is EAGVAQSPRYKIIEKRQSVAFWCNPISGHATLYWYQQILGQGPKLLIQFQNNGVVDDSQLPKDRFSAERLKGVDSTLKIQPAKLEDSAVYLCASSPLGGISSGANVLTFGAGSRLTVL.

The table lists this clonotype with a few counts. V usage is TRBV15 and J usage is TRBJ2-1; 7 nucleotides align to TRBD1. The CDR3 runs to 15 residues. V dropped 4 bases and J dropped 7; count of bases not matched to a gene: 10. Germline V gives CDR1 LNHNV, CDR2 YYDKDF (reference sequence). CDR3 DNA sequence: TGTGCCACCAGCACACCGGGACAGAAGATGAATGAGCAGTTCTTC. Translation gives CATSTPGQKMNEQFF.

The chain joins TRBV9 to TRBJ2-3; tentative D call: TRBD2 (7 bases). Per germline, CDR1 SGDLS and CDR2 YYNGEE. V was cut by 0 bases and J by 9 bases, with 20 bases left in between. The length of the CDR3 is 16 residues. The DNA of the CDR3 is TGTGCCAGCAGCGTAGCTACCGGGGGGCTAGATAGCACGCAGTATTTT. Residues: CASSVATGGLDSTQYF.

This clonotype was observed a handful of times. CDR3 in amino acids: CASSFSPGTGTEAFF. The CDR3 nucleotides are TGTGCCAGCAGTTTTAGTCCCGGTACAGGGACTGAAGCTTTCTTT. J is TRBJ1-1 and V is TRBV12-3 or TRBV12-4, with D possibly being TRBD1 (6 bases). Trimming stripped 3 bases from V and 5 bases from J, with 16 bases between. This CDR3 spans 15 amino acids.

This rearrangement joins TRBV20-1 to TRBJ2-5, with unresolved D. There are 17 residues in the CDR3. Trimming took off 0 bases at V and 5 bases at J, with 22 bases between the two ends. The germline CDR1 and CDR2 sequences are DFQATT and SNEGSKA (reference sequence). In nucleotides, the CDR3 is TGCAGTGCTAGAGATCGCAACGCTGCCAGCACGGTTGAGACCCAGTACTTC. Protein: CSARDRNAASTVETQYF.

This clonotype was observed once. The chain recombines TRBV4-2 with TRBJ2-1; 7 bases map to TRBD2. Germline CDR1 and CDR2: LGHNA and YNFKEQ. This CDR3 is built from 16 residues. The V segment lost 3 bases and the J segment 4 bases; nucleotides outside the gene matches: 9. The CDR3 region is CASSQLPSGQYNEQFF. DNA of the CDR3: TGTGCCAGCAGCCAGTTACCTAGCGGTCAATACAATGAGCAGTTCTTC.

This clonotype was counted between two and nine times. The J gene is TRBJ2-1, the V gene TRBV15, with TRBD1 matching 10 bases. The CDR3 totals 14 residues. Germline trimming cut 5 bases from V and 7 bases from J; bases unmatched to any gene: 5. The germline gives CDR1 LNHNV, CDR2 YYDKDF (reference sequence). This CDR3 reads CATSEPGQGNEQFF. The CDR3, as DNA: TGTGCCACCAGCGAACCGGGACAGGGGAATGAGCAGTTCTTC.

In its sample, this clonotype was seen a few times. The rearrangement links TRBV5-1 to TRBJ2-7; D is unclear. The germline gives CDR1 SGHRS, CDR2 YFSETQ. The CDR3 has 15 amino acids. V was pared by 0 bases and J by 2 bases, with 12 bases between. CDR3 residues: CASSLGGDGAYEQYF. CDR3 in DNA: TGCGCCAGCAGCTTGGGTGGGGATGGAGCCTACGAGCAGTACTTC.

This clonotype was observed a few times. The V and J genes are TRBV29-1 and TRBJ1-1, with a possible D match to TRBD1 (6 bases). CDR3 length: 16 amino acids. Germline V gives CDR1 SQVTM, CDR2 ANQGSEA. V gave up 4 bases and J gave up 5 bases, with 23 bases separating them. The CDR3 spells CSVAPLRDNMETEAFF. The DNA of the CDR3 is TGCAGCGTTGCCCCGCTTAGGGACAACATGGAGACTGAAGCTTTCTTT.

The chain combines TRBV12-3 or TRBV12-4 with TRBJ1-2, with TRBD1 matching over 8 bases. This CDR3 spans 17 amino acids. The V and J ends lost 3 bases and 5 bases, in that order; junction bases with no gene match: 14. The CDR3 sequence is CASSLYPLRGLNYGYTF. In nucleotides, the CDR3 is TGTGCCAGCAGTTTGTACCCCCTCAGGGGGCTGAATTATGGCTACACCTTC.

The chain joins TRBV29-1 to TRBJ1-2, with TRBD1 as a possible D gene (5 bases). CDR1 SQVTM and CDR2 ANQGSEA come from the germline V gene. Trimming left V 6 bases short and J 6 bases short, with 17 bases between. The CDR3 has 13 residues. CDR3 amino acids: CSVPAPGGNGYTF. DNA of the CDR3: TGCAGCGTCCCCGCGCCGGGGGGGAATGGCTACACCTTC.

The V and J genes are TRBV5-6 and TRBJ1-5; D remains ambiguous. The CDR3 has 15 residues. V lost 0 bases and J lost 6, with 13 bases in between. Per the germline V gene, CDR1 is SGHDT and CDR2 is YYEEEE. Here the CDR3 reads CASSLGTDIGQPQHF. Here the CDR3 DNA reads TGTGCCAGCAGCTTGGGGACGGATATCGGTCAGCCCCAGCATTTT. Full variable domain (missing parts from reference TRBV5-6 and TRBJ1-5): DAGVTQSPTHLIKTRGQQVTLRCSPKSGHDTVSWYQQALGQGPQFIFQYYEEEERQRGNFPDRFSGHQFPNYSSELNVNALLLGDSALYLCASSLGTDIGQPQHFGDGTRLSIL.

The chain carries TRBV12-3 or TRBV12-4 and TRBJ2-4; 7 bases map to TRBD1. The junction had 6 bases not matched to a gene; V was cut back by 6 bases and J by 1 base. The CDR3 has 15 amino acids. This CDR3 reads CASRNRGTAKNIQYF. DNA of the CDR3: TGTGCCAGCAGGAACAGGGGAACCGCCAAAAACATTCAGTACTTC.

This clonotype occurred a few times. The chain joins TRBV7-9 to TRBJ2-5, with 13 bases lining up with TRBD2. This CDR3 comprises 19 residues. V gave up 1 base and J gave up 3 bases; unmatched junction bases: 11. Per the germline V gene, CDR1 is SEHNR and CDR2 is FQNEAQ (reference sequence). The CDR3 DNA reads TGTGCCAGCAGCTTAGGGACTAGCGGGAGCCTCATGGGTAAAGAGACCCAGTACTTC. This gives the protein CASSLGTSGSLMGKETQYF.

The V gene is TRBV5-1, the J gene TRBJ2-2, with 9 bases matching TRBD2. The trim removed 5 bases at V and 5 bases at J, leaving 10 bases unmatched. Per the germline V gene, CDR1 is SGHRS and CDR2 is YFSETQ. There are 16 residues in the CDR3. CDR3 protein: CASSKLSGRETGELFF. The CDR3 DNA follows: TGCGCCAGCAGTAAACTTAGCGGGAGAGAAACCGGGGAGCTGTTTTTT.

In its sample, this clonotype was seen a few times. V and J are TRBV6-1 and TRBJ1-5; D is uncertain. V was cut by 3 bases and J by 0 bases, with 6 bases left in between. The CDR3 length is 14 residues. The germline V gene has CDR1 MNHNS and CDR2 SASEGT. CDR3 sequence: CASSEAYSNQPQHF. CDR3 DNA: TGTGCCAGCAGTGAGGCCTATAGCAATCAGCCCCAGCATTTT.

With respect to this clonotype: Just one base apart from a much larger clone, this may be a read error. This chain joins TRBV7-2 and TRBJ2-7; 9 bases match TRBD2. Germline V gene sequence: CDR1 SGHTA, CDR2 FQGNSA. After removal of 3 bases from V and 0 bases from J, the junction contained 3 bases not matched to a gene. The CDR3 runs 15 residues. The chain's CDR3 is CASSLGSGGSYEQYF. Here the CDR3 DNA reads TGTGCCAGCAGCTTGGGTAGCGGGGGCTCCTACGAGCAGTACTTC.

This clonotype was observed a few times. This chain joins TRBV27 and TRBJ1-2; D is unclear. V gave up 2 bases and J gave up 0 bases, with 4 bases separating them. This CDR3 region has 13 residues. Germline V CDR1 and CDR2: MNHEY, SMNVEV (reference sequence). This CDR3 reads CASSLAANYGYTF. As DNA, the CDR3 is TGTGCCAGCAGTTTAGCAGCTAACTATGGCTACACCTTC.

A few counts support this clonotype. The chain employs TRBV19 and TRBJ1-2; 7 positions match TRBD1. The CDR3 loop spans 14 amino acids. J lost 5 bases, V lost 5 bases, and 8 bases had no gene match. The V gene's germline CDR1 is LNHDA and CDR2 SQIVND (reference sequence). The CDR3 region is CASSPRGGSYGYTF. CDR3 DNA: TGTGCCAGTAGTCCCAGGGGGGGCTCGTATGGCTACACCTTC.

This clonotype showed up just a few times. The CDR3 is CASSLDNYEQYF. The CDR3 DNA is TGTGCCAGCAGCTTAGATAACTACGAGCAGTACTTC. The chain joins TRBV7-9 to TRBJ2-7; D is ambiguous. Looked up from germline, CDR1 is SEHNR and CDR2 is FQNEAQ (reference sequence). CDR3 size: 12 residues. Deletions cut 1 base from V and 3 bases from J, with 4 bases between. Full variable domain (outside the CDR3, taken from reference TRBV7-9 and TRBJ2-7): DTGVSQNPRHKITKRGQNVTFRCDPISEHNRLYWYRQTLGQGPEFLTYFQNEAQLEKSRLLSDRFSAERPKGSFSTLEIQRTEQGDSAMYLCASSLDNYEQYFGPGTRLTVT.

The J gene is TRBJ2-3, the V gene TRBV6-1; D possibly corresponds to TRBD2 (5 bases). Germline V gene lookup returns CDR1 MNHNS and CDR2 SASEGT. With 11 bases removed from V and 2 bases from J, the gap between germline ends came to 23 bases. This CDR3 is built from 16 residues. Here the CDR3 reads CAASETRDSATDTQYF. For the CDR3, the DNA is TGTGCCGCCAGCGAAACTAGAGACTCGGCCACAGATACGCAGTATTTT.

The chain uses TRBV5-1 and TRBJ2-7; 7 nucleotides line up with TRBD1. The CDR3 contains 13 residues. The ends lost 1 base at V and 5 bases at J; junction bases unmatched: 3. Per germline, CDR1 SGHRS and CDR2 YFSETQ. CDR3 amino acids: CASSLTGAHEQYF. CDR3 nucleotide sequence: TGCGCCAGCAGCTTGACAGGGGCTCACGAGCAGTACTTC.

The V call is TRBV7-9, the J call TRBJ2-1; D is unresolved. Germline CDR1 SEHNR, CDR2 FQNEAQ (reference sequence). The CDR3 runs to 15 residues. Trimming removed 3 bases at V and 0 bases at J, with 9 bases between. For the CDR3, the DNA is TGTGCCAGCAGCTTCCCGGTGAGCTCCTACAATGAGCAGTTCTTC. It translates to CASSFPVSSYNEQFF.

This clonotype was counted only a few times. CDR3 sequence: CAWSVVDTGELFF. The CDR3 DNA is TGTGCCTGGAGTGTTGTAGACACCGGGGAGCTGTTTTTT. V gene TRBV30 combines with J gene TRBJ2-2; D remains unclear. This CDR3 spans 13 amino acids. V was pared by 0 bases and J by 3 bases, with 5 bases between. Germline loops: CDR1 GTSNPN, CDR2 SVGIG (reference sequence).